Presented here are 13 T cell receptor beta chains from one specimen sequenced in a study of beta chain features in type 1 diabetes. These TCRs' antigens remain unknown. As every portion of the isolated RNA was reverse transcribed, the sequencing read expressed TCRB transcripts. Some clones are missing from TCRdb's copy, which holds only in-frame ones; the method was immunoSEQ multiplex PCR. The sample lists 160,000 or so clones, roughly 9% seen once, with roughly 0.72% in the top ten. General study points: Moderate yet significant TCRB CDR3 shortening was seen in Type 1 diabetes patients in all four CD4+ subsets.

The sequenced sample consisted of central memory CD4+ T cells from blood. The receptors originated from a woman in her 30s with type 1 diabetes.

The gene calls are TRBV9 and TRBJ1-1, with 9 bases identical to TRBD1. Germline CDR1 SGDLS, CDR2 YYNGEE. The length of the CDR3 is 15 residues. V lost 3 bases to trimming and J lost 6 bases; unmatched junction nucleotides: 9. The chain's CDR3 is CASSATGTGRSEAFF. For the CDR3, the DNA is TGTGCCAGCAGCGCAACCGGGACAGGGAGGTCTGAAGCTTTCTTT.

The chain combines TRBV25-1 with TRBJ2-3; D is unresolved. V was clipped by 2 bases and J by 2 bases, with 17 bases between them. In germline, CDR1 is MGHDK, CDR2 SYGVNS. The CDR3 totals 17 residues. The CDR3 region is CASSEAGPQGATDTQYF. CDR3 DNA sequence: TGTGCCAGCAGTGAAGCCGGCCCGCAAGGAGCCACAGATACGCAGTATTTT. Full variable domain (rest looked up from reference TRBV25-1 and TRBJ2-3): EADIYQTPRYLVIGTGKKITLECSQTMGHDKMYWYQQDPGMELHLIHYSYGVNSTEKGDLSSESTVSRIRTEHFPLTLESARPSHTSQYLCASSEAGPQGATDTQYFGPGTRLTVL.

This chain links TRBV30 with TRBJ1-3; weak D call: TRBD1 (6 bases). Trimming removed 0 bases from V and 2 bases from J, with 14 bases in between. Per germline, CDR1 GTSNPN and CDR2 SVGIG (reference sequence). This CDR3 comprises 16 residues. CDR3 DNA: TGTGCCTGGAGTGTAACCCAGGGGTGGGCTGGAAACACCATATATTTT. Its protein product is CAWSVTQGWAGNTIYF.

The chain carries TRBV28 and TRBJ2-6, with D maybe TRBD2 (5 bases). Deletions cut 4 bases from V and 4 bases from J, with 11 bases between. The CDR3 has 15 amino acids. Germline CDR1 MDHEN, CDR2 SYDVKM. For the CDR3, the DNA is TGTGCCAGCAGTTACTCGGGGTCCGGGGCCAACGTCCTGACTTTC. The encoded protein is CASSYSGSGANVLTF.

The chain uses TRBV18 and TRBJ2-5; perhaps TRBD1 as D (6 bases). This CDR3 spans 13 amino acids. V dropped 9 bases and J dropped 2 bases, with 13 bases sitting between them. The germline V gene has CDR1 KGHSH and CDR2 LQKENI. CDR3 nucleotides: TGTGCCAGTCTCAGGGGCGAACAAGAGACCCAGTACTTC. Protein product: CASLRGEQETQYF.

This sequence joins TRBV19 and TRBJ2-1; 11 nucleotides line up with TRBD2. Per the germline V gene, CDR1 is LNHDA and CDR2 is SQIVND (reference sequence). V was clipped by 2 bases and J by 6 bases; unmatched bases: 6. The CDR3 consists of 16 residues. The CDR3 here is CASSINRLAGGNEQFF. In nucleotides, the CDR3 is TGTGCCAGTAGTATAAATCGCCTAGCGGGAGGCAATGAGCAGTTCTTC. The entire variable domain, with the rest obtained from reference TRBV19 and TRBJ2-1, is as follows: DGGITQSPKYLFRKEGQNVTLSCEQNLNHDAMYWYRQDPGQGLRLIYYSQIVNDFQKGDIAEGYSVSREKKESFPLTVTSAQKNPTAFYLCASSINRLAGGNEQFFGPGTRLTVL.

This clone was counted only a few times. This sequence joins TRBV25-1 and TRBJ2-7; TRBD1 is a possible D gene (6 bases). CDR1 and CDR2 (germline): MGHDK, SYGVNS. The CDR3 has 14 amino acids. V was shortened by 4 bases and J by 1 base, with 11 bases between the two germline ends. CDR3 loop: CASSVYRESYEQYF. CDR3 in DNA: TGTGCCAGCAGTGTATACAGGGAATCCTACGAGCAGTACTTC.

Regarding this clone: The junction departs from the called germline gene at one end, perhaps through a read error. The V and J genes are TRBV5-1 and TRBJ1-5; no reliable D call. CDR1 SGHRS and CDR2 YFSETQ come from the germline V gene. This CDR3 is 13 amino acids long. The CDR3 spells CASSLDSNPPQHF. CDR3 DNA: TGCGCCAGCAGCTTGGATTCTAATCCGCCCCAGCATTTT.

J is TRBJ1-5 and V is TRBV4-1; TRBD1 is a possible D gene (5 bases). This CDR3 is 16 amino acids long. Germline CDR1 MGHRA, CDR2 YSYEKL. V lost 10 bases to trimming and J lost 4 bases, with 23 bases between them. The CDR3 bases are TGCGCCACCTCTCAGGGTCATGGCAGGTCAAATCAGCCCCAGCATTTT. Protein sequence: CATSQGHGRSNQPQHF.

This sequence joins TRBV27 and TRBJ2-7; a possible D gene is TRBD1 (6 bases). Germline V gives CDR1 MNHEY, CDR2 SMNVEV (reference sequence). V was cut by 3 bases and J by 6 bases, with 15 bases left in between. The CDR3 is 14 residues long. CDR3: CASSFHDRMGEQYF. For the CDR3, the DNA is TGTGCCAGCAGTTTCCACGACAGGATGGGCGAGCAGTACTTC.

This clone was observed at least ten times. J is TRBJ2-5 and V is TRBV29-1, with D possibly being TRBD2 (6 bases). V was cut by 4 bases and J by 1 base, with 7 bases left in between. The CDR3 length is 12 residues. Germline V gene lookup returns CDR1 SQVTM and CDR2 ANQGSEA. CDR3 sequence reads: CSVVEGQETQYF. In DNA, the CDR3 is TGCAGCGTTGTGGAGGGCCAAGAGACCCAGTACTTC.

V and J are TRBV4-1 and TRBJ2-7, with 8 bases fitting TRBD1. Losses at the gene ends were 6 bases for V and 7 bases for J; bases not matched to a gene: 8. Germline V gene sequence: CDR1 MGHRA, CDR2 YSYEKL. The CDR3 contains 13 residues. The CDR3 here is CASRKGRQGEQYF. The DNA of the CDR3 is TGCGCCAGCAGAAAAGGTCGACAGGGGGAGCAGTACTTC.

This chain links TRBV19 with TRBJ2-3; 9 bases map to TRBD1. The CDR3 length is 14 residues. The junction had 13 bases not matched to a gene; V was cut back by 10 bases and J by 8 bases. CDR1 LNHDA and CDR2 SQIVND come from the germline V gene (reference sequence). CDR3 DNA sequence: TGTGCCATCTCCGCGGGACAGGGTGTAGGTACGCAGTATTTT. Protein sequence: CAISAGQGVGTQYF. The full variable domain, completed using reference TRBV19 and TRBJ2-3, is DGGITQSPKYLFRKEGQNVTLSCEQNLNHDAMYWYRQDPGQGLRLIYYSQIVNDFQKGDIAEGYSVSREKKESFPLTVTSAQKNPTAFYLCAISAGQGVGTQYFGPGTRLTVL.